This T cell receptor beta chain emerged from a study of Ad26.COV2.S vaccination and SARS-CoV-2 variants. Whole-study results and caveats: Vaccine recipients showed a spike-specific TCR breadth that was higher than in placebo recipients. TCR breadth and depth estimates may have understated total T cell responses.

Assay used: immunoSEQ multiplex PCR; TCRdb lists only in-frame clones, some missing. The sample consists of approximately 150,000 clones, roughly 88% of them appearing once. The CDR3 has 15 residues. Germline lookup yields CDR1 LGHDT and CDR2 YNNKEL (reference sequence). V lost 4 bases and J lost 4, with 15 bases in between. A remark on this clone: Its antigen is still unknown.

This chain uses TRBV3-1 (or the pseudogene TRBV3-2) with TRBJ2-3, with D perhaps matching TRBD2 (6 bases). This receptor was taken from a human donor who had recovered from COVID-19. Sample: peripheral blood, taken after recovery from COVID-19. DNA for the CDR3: TGTGCCAGCAGCCGAAGGTTCGGAGGGTCAGATACGCAGTATTTT. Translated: CASSRRFGGSDTQYF.